This is a list of T cell receptor beta chains from one sample in a study of T cell changes during pregnancy in multiple sclerosis. The table came from immunoSEQ multiplex PCR; TCRdb's copy has only in-frame clones and leaves some out. The sample includes roughly 83,000 clones, about 91% of them seen just once. Sequences were derived from PBMCs, sampled in the first trimester of pregnancy. These receptor sequences come from a female donor in good health, serving as a control in a pregnancy study. Some clones in this sample may be carry-over from other donors' samples. Each CDR3 is given with its conserved first and last residue. Fields, in order: clone size, D gene, J gene, V gene, CDR3 protein, CDR3 DNA. A D gene is named only where the DNA matches it firmly. Size is stated for part of the rows, as once, few or many counts, or as a class when the clone is expanded.

>-|TRBD2|TRBJ2-7|TRBV4-1
CASSQTYSGGTYEQYF
TGCGCCAGCAGCCAAACCTATAGCGGGGGGACTTACGAGCAGTACTTC
>-|-|TRBJ2-5|TRBV5-1
CASSSRGGETQYF
TGCGCCAGCAGCTCCCGAGGGGGAGAGACCCAGTACTTC
>-|TRBD1|TRBJ2-2|TRBV5-1
CASSPGTGNTGELFF
TGCGCCAGCAGCCCCGGGACAGGGAACACCGGGGAGCTGTTTTTT
>-|-|TRBJ1-1|TRBV5-3
CARSLRGEAFF
TGTGCCAGAAGCTTGAGGGGTGAAGCTTTCTTT
>-|-|TRBJ2-1|TRBV2
CASSGWQGNEQFF
TGTGCCAGCAGTGGGTGGCAGGGGAATGAGCAGTTCTTC
>-|-|TRBJ2-5|TRBV11-2
CASSPRQVQETQYF
TGTGCCAGCAGCCCCCGACAAGTCCAAGAGACCCAGTACTTC
>once|TRBD2|TRBJ2-3|TRBV18
CASSPRSAGGTDTQYF
TGTGCCAGCTCACCCCGCTCAGCGGGGGGCACAGATACGCAGTATTTT
>-|-|TRBJ2-2|TRBV6-4
CASSGQSSPGELFF
TGTGCCAGCAGTGGCCAGAGTAGCCCAGGGGAGCTGTTTTTT
>-|-|TRBJ1-2|TRBV5-4
CASSSPGVDAYGYTF
TGTGCCAGCAGCTCTCCCGGGGTGGACGCTTATGGCTACACCTTC
>-|TRBD1|TRBJ1-1|TRBV4-1
CASSQVLPGGGAFF
TGCGCCAGCAGCCAAGTTTTGCCAGGGGGCGGAGCTTTCTTT
>once|TRBD1|TRBJ1-6|TRBV27
CASSLFRQGTSPLHF
TGTGCCAGCAGTTTGTTCCGACAGGGAACATCACCCCTCCACTTT
>-|-|TRBJ2-3|TRBV5-4
CASSFRVRGSGTDTQYF
TGTGCCAGCAGCTTCCGGGTTAGAGGTAGCGGCACAGATACGCAGTATTTT
>-|-|TRBJ1-5|TRBV7-2
CASSRDSQYSNQPQHF
TGTGCCAGCAGCCGAGACAGTCAATATAGCAATCAGCCCCAGCATTTT
>-|-|TRBJ1-1|TRBV5-5
CASSYQEKNTEAFF
TGTGCCAGCAGCTATCAGGAAAAGAACACTGAAGCTTTCTTT
>-|TRBD1|TRBJ2-2|TRBV4-2
CASSQSIIRDRENTGELFF
TGTGCCAGCAGCCAATCTATTATCCGGGACAGGGAGAACACCGGGGAGCTGTTTTTT
>few|-|TRBJ1-1|TRBV12-5
CASGVGGSTEAFF
TGTGCTAGTGGAGTCGGGGGGAGCACTGAAGCTTTCTTT
>-|-|TRBJ2-1|TRBV9
CASSLGTNYNEQFF
TGTGCCAGCAGCCTTGGGACAAATTACAATGAGCAGTTCTTC
>few|-|TRBJ1-6|TRBV21-1
CASRDRDRDNSPLHF
TGTGCCAGCAGGGACCGGGACAGGGATAATTCACCCCTCCACTTT
>-|TRBD2|TRBJ2-7|TRBV11-2
CASSLSVTSGGAPYEQYF
TGTGCCAGCAGCTTGTCGGTTACTAGCGGGGGGGCCCCCTACGAGCAGTACTTC
>-|-|TRBJ1-5|TRBV13
CASSLGRGNNQPQHF
TGTGCCAGCAGCTTGGGAAGGGGGAACAATCAGCCCCAGCATTTT
>-|-|TRBJ1-5|TRBV7-2
CASSFGPNQPQHF
TGTGCCAGCAGCTTCGGTCCAAATCAGCCCCAGCATTTT
>-|TRBD1|TRBJ1-3|TRBV6-4
CASRARGRGVGNTIYF
TGTGCCAGCAGGGCAAGGGGGCGAGGGGTTGGAAACACCATATATTTT
>-|TRBD1|TRBJ1-2|TRBV9
CASSKGTGDGYTF
TGTGCCAGCAGCAAAGGGACAGGGGATGGCTACACCTTC
>-|-|TRBJ2-7|TRBV27
CASSLSARDSYEQYF
TGTGCCAGCAGTTTATCGGCCAGGGACTCCTACGAGCAGTACTTC
>-|-|TRBJ2-2|TRBV11-2
CASSFYGGGPGELFF
TGTGCCAGCAGCTTCTACGGAGGGGGCCCCGGGGAGCTGTTTTTT
>once|-|TRBJ1-2|TRBV27
CASSLSTDGNYGYTF
TGTGCCAGCAGTTTATCGACAGACGGTAACTATGGCTACACCTTC
>-|-|TRBJ2-3|TRBV13
CASSPPSTDTQYF
TGTGCCAGCAGCCCCCCTAGCACAGATACGCAGTATTTT
>few|TRBD1|TRBJ1-1|TRBV19
CASSHGGGLAEAFF
TGTGCCAGTAGTCATGGAGGGGGCTTAGCTGAAGCTTTCTTT
>-|TRBD2|TRBJ2-2|TRBV4-3
CASSQDLAGAAGELFF
TGCGCCAGCAGCCAAGATCTCGCGGGAGCAGCCGGGGAGCTGTTTTTT
>once|TRBD2|TRBJ2-1|TRBV5-4
CASSTGLVNEQFF
TGTGCCAGCAGCACGGGACTAGTGAATGAGCAGTTCTTC
>-|-|TRBJ1-1|TRBV27
CASSSQGFWTEAFF
TGTGCCAGCAGTTCCCAGGGGTTTTGGACTGAAGCTTTCTTT
>-|-|TRBJ1-1|TRBV7-2
CASSLGPRVEAFF
TGTGCCAGCAGCTTAGGGCCCAGGGTGGAAGCTTTCTTT
>once|TRBD1|TRBJ2-7|TRBV14
CASSRTGSSYEQYF
TGTGCCAGCAGCCGGACAGGGAGCTCCTACGAGCAGTACTTC
>-|TRBD1|TRBJ1-6|TRBV6-4
CASSDLETAGGNYNSPLHF
TGTGCCAGCAGTGACCTCGAAACGGCAGGGGGCAATTATAATTCACCCCTCCACTTT
>-|-|TRBJ2-3|TRBV19
CASSRDRVAGTDTQYF
TGTGCCAGTAGTAGAGACAGGGTTGCGGGGACAGATACGCAGTATTTT
>-|TRBD2|TRBJ2-7|TRBV9
CASSPSGRSYEQYF
TGTGCCAGCAGCCCGAGCGGGAGATCCTACGAGCAGTACTTC
>few|-|TRBJ2-7|TRBV2
CASSVLYEQYF
TGTGCCAGCAGTGTACTCTACGAGCAGTACTTC
>-|-|TRBJ2-5|TRBV2
CASRGDFTQYF
TGTGCCAGCAGAGGGGACTTTACCCAGTACTTC
>-|TRBD1|TRBJ1-3|TRBV5-6
CASSFRGTGGAGNTIYF
TGTGCCAGCAGCTTCCGCGGGACAGGGGGCGCCGGAAACACCATATATTTT
>-|TRBD1|TRBJ1-5|TRBV19
CASSYANTGGNQPQHF
TGTGCCAGTAGTTACGCTAATACAGGGGGCAACCAGCCCCAGCATTTT
>-|TRBD2|TRBJ2-2|TRBV5-4
CASSFGGGITGELFF
TGTGCCAGCAGCTTTGGGGGGGGGATCACCGGGGAGCTGTTTTTT
>-|-|TRBJ1-5|TRBV7-9
CASSLASGINQPQHF
TGTGCCAGCAGCTTAGCGAGCGGAATCAATCAGCCCCAGCATTTT
>-|-|TRBJ1-5|TRBV2
CASSGDSNQPQHF
TGTGCCAGCAGTGGAGATAGCAATCAGCCCCAGCATTTT
>-|TRBD2|TRBJ2-4|TRBV28
CASSGRPASGGNIQYF
TGTGCCAGCAGTGGCCGCCCGGCTAGCGGGGGAAACATTCAGTACTTC
>-|TRBD2|TRBJ2-3|TRBV7-9
CASTPTSSTDTQYF
TGTGCCAGCACCCCGACTAGCAGCACAGATACGCAGTATTTT
>-|-|TRBJ1-5|TRBV19
CASRLQTGSNQPQHF
TGTGCCAGTCGTTTGCAAACAGGGAGCAATCAGCCCCAGCATTTT
>once|TRBD2|TRBJ2-1|TRBV9
CASSVGLAVGNEQFF
TGTGCCAGCAGCGTCGGACTAGCGGTGGGGAATGAGCAGTTCTTC
>-|TRBD2|TRBJ2-3|TRBV5-1
CASSSGASGGTDTQYF
TGCGCCAGCAGTAGCGGGGCTAGCGGTGGCACAGATACGCAGTATTTT
>-|-|TRBJ2-1|TRBV4-1
CASSQVSGGPFFNEQFF
TGCGCCAGCAGCCAAGTTTCCGGGGGGCCGTTTTTTAATGAGCAGTTCTTC
>-|TRBD1|TRBJ1-1|TRBV28
CASRPGQFTTEAFF
TGTGCCAGCAGACCGGGACAGTTTACCACTGAAGCTTTCTTT
>few|-|TRBJ1-4|TRBV2
CASSTYQDNEKLFF
TGTGCCAGCAGTACCTACCAAGATAATGAAAAACTGTTTTTT
>-|TRBD2|TRBJ2-1|TRBV7-2
CASSEGLVVHEQFF
TGTGCCAGCAGCGAAGGACTAGTTGTACATGAGCAGTTCTTC